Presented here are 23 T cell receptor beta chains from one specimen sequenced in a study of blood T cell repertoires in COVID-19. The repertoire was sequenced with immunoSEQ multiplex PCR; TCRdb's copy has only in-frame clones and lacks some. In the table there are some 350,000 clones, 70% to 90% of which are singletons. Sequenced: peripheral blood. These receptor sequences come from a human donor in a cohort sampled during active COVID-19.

CDR3: CASSQDGDYNSPLHF. DNA of the CDR3: TGTGCCAGCAGCCAAGACGGGGACTATAATTCACCCCTCCACTTT. The chain couples TRBV4-2 to TRBJ1-6; D is unresolved. Trimming cost V 0 bases and J 3 bases, with 6 bases left between them. From germline, CDR1 is LGHNA and CDR2 YNFKEQ. This CDR3 is 15 amino acids long.

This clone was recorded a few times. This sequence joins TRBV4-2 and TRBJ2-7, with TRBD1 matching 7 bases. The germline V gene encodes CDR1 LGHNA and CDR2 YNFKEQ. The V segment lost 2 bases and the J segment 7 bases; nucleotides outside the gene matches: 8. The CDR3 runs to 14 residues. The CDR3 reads CASSQPRGLGEQYF. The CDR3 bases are TGTGCCAGCAGCCAACCTAGGGGGCTGGGGGAGCAGTACTTC.

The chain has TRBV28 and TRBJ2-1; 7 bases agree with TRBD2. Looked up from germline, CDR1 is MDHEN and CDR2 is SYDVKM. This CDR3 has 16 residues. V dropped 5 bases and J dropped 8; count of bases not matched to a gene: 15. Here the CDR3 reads CASSPPHSGLTDEQFF. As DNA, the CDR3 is TGTGCCAGCAGTCCTCCACATAGCGGGCTGACGGATGAGCAGTTCTTC.

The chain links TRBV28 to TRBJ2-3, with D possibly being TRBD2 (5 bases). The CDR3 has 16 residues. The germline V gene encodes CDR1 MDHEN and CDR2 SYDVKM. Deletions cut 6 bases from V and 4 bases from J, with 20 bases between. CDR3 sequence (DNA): TGTGCCAGCAGGAGTTTGCGGGTAACCCCCCCAGATACGCAGTATTTT. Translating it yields CASRSLRVTPPDTQYF.

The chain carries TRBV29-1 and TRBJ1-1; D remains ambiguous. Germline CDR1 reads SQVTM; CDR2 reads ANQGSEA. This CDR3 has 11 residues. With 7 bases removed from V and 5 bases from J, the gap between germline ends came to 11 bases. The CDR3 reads CSGGGRTEAFF. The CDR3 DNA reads TGCAGCGGGGGAGGGAGGACTGAAGCTTTCTTT.

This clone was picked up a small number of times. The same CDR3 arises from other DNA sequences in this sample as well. The DNA for the CDR3 is TGTGCCAGCAGCGTAGGTGGGGAGGGGGGCTACGAGCAGTACTTC. Protein sequence: CASSVGGEGGYEQYF. V is TRBV9 and J is TRBJ2-7; possibly TRBD2 for D (7 bases). The CDR3 length is 15 residues. Germline-derived CDR1 and CDR2 are SGDLS and YYNGEE. V was shortened by 0 bases and J by 3 bases, with 13 bases between the two germline ends.

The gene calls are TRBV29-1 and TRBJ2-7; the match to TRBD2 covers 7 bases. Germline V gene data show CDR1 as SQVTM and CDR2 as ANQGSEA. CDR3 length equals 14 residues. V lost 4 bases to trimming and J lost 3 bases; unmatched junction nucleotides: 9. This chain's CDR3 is CSVGQRGADYEQYF. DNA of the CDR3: TGCAGCGTTGGTCAGCGGGGAGCTGACTACGAGCAGTACTTC.

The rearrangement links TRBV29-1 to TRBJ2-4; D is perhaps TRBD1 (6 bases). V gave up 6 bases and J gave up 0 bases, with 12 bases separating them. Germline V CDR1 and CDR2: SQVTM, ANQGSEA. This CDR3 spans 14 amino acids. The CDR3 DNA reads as TGCAGCGTAATGACAGGACTAGCCAAAAACATTCAGTACTTC. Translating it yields CSVMTGLAKNIQYF.

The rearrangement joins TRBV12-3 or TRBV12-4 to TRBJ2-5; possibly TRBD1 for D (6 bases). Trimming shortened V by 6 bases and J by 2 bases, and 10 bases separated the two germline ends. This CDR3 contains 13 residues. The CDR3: CASRPDRQETQYF. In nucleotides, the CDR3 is TGTGCCAGCAGACCGGACAGACAAGAGACCCAGTACTTC.

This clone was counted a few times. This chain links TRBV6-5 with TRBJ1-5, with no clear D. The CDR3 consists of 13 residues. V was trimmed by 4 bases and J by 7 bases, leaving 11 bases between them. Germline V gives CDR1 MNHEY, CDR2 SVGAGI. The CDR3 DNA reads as TGTGCCAGCAGTTTTTCGGGTGGACAGCCCCAGCATTTT. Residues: CASSFSGGQPQHF.

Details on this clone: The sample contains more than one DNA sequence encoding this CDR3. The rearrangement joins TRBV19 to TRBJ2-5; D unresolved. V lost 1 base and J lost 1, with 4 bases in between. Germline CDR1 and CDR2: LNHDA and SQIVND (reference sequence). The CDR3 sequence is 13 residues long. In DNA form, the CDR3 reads TGTGCCAGTAGTATAGTCTCCCAAGAGACCCAGTACTTC. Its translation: CASSIVSQETQYF.

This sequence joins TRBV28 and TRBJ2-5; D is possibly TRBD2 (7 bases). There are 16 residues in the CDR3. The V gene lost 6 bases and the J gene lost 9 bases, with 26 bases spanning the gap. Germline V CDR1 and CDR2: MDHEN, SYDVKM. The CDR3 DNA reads TGTGCCAGCAGGAACCACAGGGTCGGCCTAGCGGAAGCCCAGTACTTC. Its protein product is CASRNHRVGLAEAQYF. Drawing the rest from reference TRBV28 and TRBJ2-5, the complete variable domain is DVKVTQSSRYLVKRTGEKVFLECVQDMDHENMFWYRQDPGLGLRLIYFSYDVKMKEKGDIPEGYSVSREKKERFSLILESASTNQTSMYLCASRNHRVGLAEAQYFGPGTRLLVL.

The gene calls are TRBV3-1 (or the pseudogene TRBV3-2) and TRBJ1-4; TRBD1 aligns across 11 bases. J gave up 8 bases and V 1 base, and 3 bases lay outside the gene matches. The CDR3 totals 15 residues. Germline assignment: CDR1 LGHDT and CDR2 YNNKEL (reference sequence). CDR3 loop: CASSQAGTGGEKLFF. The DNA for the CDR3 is TGTGCCAGCAGCCAAGCCGGGACAGGGGGGGAAAAACTGTTTTTT.

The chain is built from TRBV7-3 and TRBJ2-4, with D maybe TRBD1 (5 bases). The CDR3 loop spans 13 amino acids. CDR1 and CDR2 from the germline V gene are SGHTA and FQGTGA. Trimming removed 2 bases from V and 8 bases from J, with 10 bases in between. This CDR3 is CASSLSQDDIQYF. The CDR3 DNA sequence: TGTGCCAGCAGCTTATCACAGGATGACATTCAGTACTTC.

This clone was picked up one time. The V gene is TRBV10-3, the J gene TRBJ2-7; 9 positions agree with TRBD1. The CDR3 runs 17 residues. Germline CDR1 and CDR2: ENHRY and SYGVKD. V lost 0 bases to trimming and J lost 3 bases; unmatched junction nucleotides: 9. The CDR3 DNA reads TGTGCCATCAGTGAGTCAGGGAGGGACAGGGAAAGCTACGAGCAGTACTTC. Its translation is CAISESGRDRESYEQYF.

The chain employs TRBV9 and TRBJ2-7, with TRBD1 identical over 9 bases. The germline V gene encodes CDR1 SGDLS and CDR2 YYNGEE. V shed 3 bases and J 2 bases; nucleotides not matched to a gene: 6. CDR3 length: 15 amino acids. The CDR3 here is CASSAGDRAPYEQYF. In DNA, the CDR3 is TGTGCCAGCAGCGCAGGGGACAGGGCCCCCTACGAGCAGTACTTC.

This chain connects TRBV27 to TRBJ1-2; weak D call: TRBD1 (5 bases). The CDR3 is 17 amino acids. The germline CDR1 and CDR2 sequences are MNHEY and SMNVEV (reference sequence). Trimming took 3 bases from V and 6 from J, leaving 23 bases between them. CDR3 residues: CASSFLGGESMANGYTF. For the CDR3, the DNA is TGTGCCAGCAGTTTTTTGGGAGGGGAGTCTATGGCGAATGGCTACACCTTC.

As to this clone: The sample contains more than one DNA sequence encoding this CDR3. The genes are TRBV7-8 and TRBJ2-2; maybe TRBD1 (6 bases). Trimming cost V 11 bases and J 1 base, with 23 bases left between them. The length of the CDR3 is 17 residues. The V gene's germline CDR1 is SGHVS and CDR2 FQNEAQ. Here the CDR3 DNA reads TGTGCCTCGGGGACGGGACATCGGACCGAGAACACCGGGGAGCTGTTTTTT. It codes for CASGTGHRTENTGELFF. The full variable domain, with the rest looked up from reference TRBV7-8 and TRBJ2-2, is GAGVSQSPRYKVAKRGQDVALRCDPISGHVSLFWYQQALGQGPEFLTYFQNEAQLDKSGLPSDRFFAERPEGSVSTLKIQRTQQEDSAVYLCASGTGHRTENTGELFFGEGSRLTVL.

The CDR3 DNA is TGTGCCAGCAGTTCCCCCGCAGCAGGCTCCTACAATGAGCAGTTCTTC. Its protein product is CASSSPAAGSYNEQFF. V gene TRBV27 combines with J gene TRBJ2-1, with D uncertain. The germline gives CDR1 MNHEY, CDR2 SMNVEV (reference sequence). The CDR3 totals 16 residues. The germline V and J ends were trimmed by 4 bases and 0 bases, with 13 bases remaining between them.

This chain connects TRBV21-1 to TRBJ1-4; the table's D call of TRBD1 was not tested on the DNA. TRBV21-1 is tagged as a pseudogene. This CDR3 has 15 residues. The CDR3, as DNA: TGTGCCACCCCGAAGAACAGGAGCACTAATGAAAAACTGTTTTTT. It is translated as CATPKNRSTNEKLFF.

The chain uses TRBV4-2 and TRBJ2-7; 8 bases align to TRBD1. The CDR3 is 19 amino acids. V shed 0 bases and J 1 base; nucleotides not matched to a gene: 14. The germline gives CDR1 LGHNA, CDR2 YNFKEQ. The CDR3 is CASSQDIARTGLGSYEQYF. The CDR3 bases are TGTGCCAGCAGCCAAGATATCGCCCGGACAGGGTTGGGGTCCTACGAGCAGTACTTC.

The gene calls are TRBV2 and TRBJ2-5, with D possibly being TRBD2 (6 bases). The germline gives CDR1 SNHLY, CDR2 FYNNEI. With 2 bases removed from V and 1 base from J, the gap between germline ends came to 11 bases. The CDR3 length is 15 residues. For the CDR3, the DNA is TGTGCCAGCAGTGAATTGGAGGGTTTCCAAGAGACCCAGTACTTC. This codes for CASSELEGFQETQYF.

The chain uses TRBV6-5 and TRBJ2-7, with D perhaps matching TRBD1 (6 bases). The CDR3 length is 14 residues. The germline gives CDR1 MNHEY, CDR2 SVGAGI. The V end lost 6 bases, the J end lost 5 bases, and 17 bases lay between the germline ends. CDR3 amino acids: CASSLLTGSDEQYF. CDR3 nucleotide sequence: TGTGCCAGCAGCCTACTAACAGGGTCAGACGAGCAGTACTTC.